This T cell receptor beta chain was sequenced in a study of patients and donors after allogeneic stem cell transplantation. TCRdb called the RT-PCR reads again in MiXCR, with one record for every CDR3 protein. The top ten hold less than 8% of the sample, which has about 400,000 distinct CDR3 sequences, 16% seen once. This clonotype was seen more than once but under ten times. Sequenced material: blood, either unsorted or a sorted T cell fraction (not recorded which). This TCR came from a human donor who was either an allogeneic HSCT recipient or a stem cell or donor lymphocyte infusion donor (not recorded which). It is not recorded whose cells these are; they may come from a transplant donor.

The chain's CDR3 is CASTPGTGLRQYF. The CDR3 DNA reads as TGTGCCAGCACGCCCGGGACAGGGCTACGGCAGTACTTC. V and J are TRBV2 and TRBJ2-7; TRBD1 aligns across 9 bases. Germline trimming cut 7 bases from V and 9 bases from J; bases unmatched to any gene: 10. CDR1 SNHLY and CDR2 FYNNEI come from the germline V gene. CDR3 length: 13 amino acids. Drawing the rest from reference TRBV2 and TRBJ2-7, the complete variable domain is EPEVTQTPSHQVTQMGQEVILRCVPISNHLYFYWYRQILGQKVEFLVSFYNNEISEKSEIFDDQFSVERPDGSNFTLKIRSTKLEDSAMYFCASTPGTGLRQYFGPGTRLTVT.